This T cell receptor (beta chain) derives from a study of CD8 T cells in ankylosing spondylitis. As the method for making TCR beta libraries, quantitative 5'-RACE with molecular barcodes was used. TCRdb itself ran the 5' RACE reads through MiXCR, one entry per CDR3 protein. Of fewer than 550,000 distinct CDR3 sequences in the sample, about 5.4% were seen once. Germline CDR1 DFQATT, CDR2 SNEGSKA (reference sequence). With 2 bases clipped from V and 8 bases from J, the junction kept 11 bases outside the gene matches. This CDR3 is 15 amino acids long. This clonotype was detected a few times. Its antigen is unidentified. General study findings and limits: Reportedly, disease-linked clones are significantly enriched in ankylosing spondylitis patients' matched synovial fluid. A subset of motif variants has previously been described in the synovial fluid and blood of reactive arthritis. Made up of 7 to 9 highly homologous variants, a TCR beta motif appeared characteristic of ankylosing spondylitis blood.

The material sequenced was blood, either unsorted or a sorted T cell fraction (not recorded which). This clonotype was sampled from a male donor with ankylosing spondylitis. This chain links TRBV20-1 with TRBJ1-2, with TRBD1 matching 10 bases. The CDR3 DNA reads TGCAGTGCTAGAATTACCGGGACAGGGGAGGAGGGCTACACCTTC. This codes for CSARITGTGEEGYTF.